The 8 T cell receptor beta chains below all came from one sample that was sequenced in a study of CD4 T cells in relation to SARS-CoV-2 and coronaviruses. Antigen specificity for these receptors is unknown. The repertoire was sequenced with immunoSEQ multiplex PCR; TCRdb's copy has only in-frame clones and lacks some. The data hold about 36,000 clones, with over 65% observed a single time. Sequencing used memory CD4+ T cells from PBMCs, cultured in vitro. These receptors all stem from an adult with COVID-19.

The chain uses TRBV2 and TRBJ2-5; tentatively, D is TRBD1 (6 bases). CDR1 is SNHLY and CDR2 is FYNNEI in the germline V gene. The germline V and J ends were trimmed by 5 bases and 7 bases, with 14 bases remaining between them. The CDR3 spans 13 residues. The CDR3 nucleotides are TGTGCCAGCAGTAAGGACAGCCACGGGACCCAGTACTTC. This translates into CASSKDSHGTQYF.

V gene TRBV10-3 combines with J gene TRBJ2-1, with TRBD2 matching 15 bases. Germline assignment: CDR1 ENHRY and CDR2 SYGVKD. After removal of 10 bases from V and 9 bases from J, the junction contained 10 bases not matched to a gene. The CDR3 has 15 amino acids. The CDR3 nucleotides read TGTGCCACCGGACTAGCGGGAGGGCCGGGGCTTGAGCAGTTCTTC. Translation gives CATGLAGGPGLEQFF.

This rearrangement joins TRBV6-5 to TRBJ1-2, with D unresolved. Germline values: CDR1 MNHEY, CDR2 SVGAGI. The CDR3 contains 14 residues. Trimming took off 7 bases at V and 0 bases at J, with 12 bases between the two ends. The DNA of the CDR3 is TGTGCCAGCATTAATAATCCGGCTAACTATGGCTACACCTTC. Translated: CASINNPANYGYTF.

To note about this clone: Germline is not matched at one junction end, which may reflect a read error. The genes are TRBV28 and TRBJ2-7; no definite D call. Germline CDR1 MDHEN, CDR2 SYDVKM. The CDR3 has 12 amino acids. The CDR3 protein is CASSFRSSEQYF. CDR3 sequence (DNA): TGTGCCAGCAGTTTTCGGTCCTCCGAGCAGTACTTC.

This clone was found a few times. The genes are TRBV10-3 and TRBJ2-7; tentatively, D is TRBD1 (5 bases). The CDR3 runs to 14 residues. Deletions cut 2 bases from V and 2 bases from J, with 10 bases between. Per germline, CDR1 ENHRY and CDR2 SYGVKD. CDR3 region: CAISEPGRTYEQYF. CDR3 in DNA: TGTGCCATCAGTGAGCCAGGGCGAACCTACGAGCAGTACTTC.

The rearrangement joins TRBV6-5 to TRBJ2-5; the D gene could be TRBD1 or TRBD2 (7 bases each). This CDR3 region has 13 residues. Germline V gene data show CDR1 as MNHEY and CDR2 as SVGAGI. Trimming left V 7 bases short and J 4 bases short, with 13 bases between. In nucleotides, the CDR3 is TGTGCCAGCACCCCAGGGGGGGGAGAGACCCAGTACTTC. It translates to CASTPGGGETQYF.

This chain joins TRBV6-5 and TRBJ2-3; TRBD2 is a possible D gene (6 bases). This CDR3 region has 15 residues. Deletions cut 7 bases from V and 0 bases from J, with 14 bases between. The germline gives CDR1 MNHEY, CDR2 SVGAGI. The CDR3 protein is CASTRLVWSTDTQYF. In DNA form, the CDR3 reads TGTGCCAGCACCCGACTAGTTTGGAGCACAGATACGCAGTATTTT.

The chain joins TRBV19 to TRBJ2-2; weak D call: TRBD1 (5 bases). The length of the CDR3 is 13 residues. Germline CDR1 LNHDA, CDR2 SQIVND (reference sequence). Trimming pared 7 bases from V and 6 bases from J, leaving 12 bases between. CDR3 region: CASTRGPSGELFF. CDR3 DNA sequence: TGTGCCAGTACAAGGGGCCCGTCCGGGGAGCTGTTTTTT.